This T cell receptor (beta chain) was observed in a study of blood T cell repertoires in COVID-19. CDR1 is MNHEY and CDR2 is SVGAGI in the germline V gene. V was clipped by 6 bases and J by 5 bases, with 14 bases between them. The length of the CDR3 is 14 residues. Produced via immunoSEQ multiplex PCR; TCRdb's table is partial and in-frame only. The data contain approximately 180,000 clones, approximately 87% of them seen just once; the ten biggest clones take up about 18%. This chain links TRBV6-5 with TRBJ1-5; the D gene is possibly TRBD1 (5 bases). The clonotype was recovered from a person aged 70 to 85 with COVID-19, enrolled during active disease. The material sequenced was peripheral blood. CDR3 amino acids: CASSARERDQPQHF. For the CDR3, the DNA is TGTGCCAGCAGCGCCAGGGAAAGGGATCAGCCCCAGCATTTT.